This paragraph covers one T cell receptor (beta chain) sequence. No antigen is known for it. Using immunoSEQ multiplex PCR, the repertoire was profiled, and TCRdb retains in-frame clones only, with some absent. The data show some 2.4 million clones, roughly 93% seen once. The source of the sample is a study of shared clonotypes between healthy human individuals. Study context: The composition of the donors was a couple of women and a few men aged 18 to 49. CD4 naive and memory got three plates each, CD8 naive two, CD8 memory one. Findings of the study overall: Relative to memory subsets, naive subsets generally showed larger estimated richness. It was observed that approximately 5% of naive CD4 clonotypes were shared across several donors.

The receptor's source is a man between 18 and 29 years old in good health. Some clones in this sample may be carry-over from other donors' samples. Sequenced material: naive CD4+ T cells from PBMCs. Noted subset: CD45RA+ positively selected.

CDR3 in DNA: TGTGCCAGCAGACTAATGGGACAGGGCTACGAGCAGTACTTC. Its protein is CASRLMGQGYEQYF. The rearrangement joins TRBV5-6 to TRBJ2-7, with 9 bases lining up with TRBD1. V shed 5 bases, J shed 3 bases, and the junction held 6 bases outside the gene matches. This CDR3 has 14 amino acids. Per the germline V gene, CDR1 is SGHDT and CDR2 is YYEEEE.